This T cell receptor (beta chain) was recovered during a study of post-analysis software for immune sequencing data. Study results and caveats: Samples prepared in the same batch strongly co-clustered by F measure. TRBV5-6, TRBV5-1 and TRBV20-1 were among 4 or 5 TRBV segments more frequent in patients than controls.

Prepared TCR beta cDNA libraries contained unique molecular identifiers. With about 1 to 11 million T cells as the source, 400,000 to 550,000 cDNA molecules resulted. TCRdb itself ran the PCR reads through MiXCR, one entry per CDR3 protein. The sample records more than 450,000 distinct CDR3 sequences, around 31% being singletons. This clonotype appeared a few times. The target antigen is unknown. This CDR3 is built from 16 residues. Germline CDR1 and CDR2: SEHNR and FQNEAQ (reference sequence). The origin of this receptor is a girl aged 2 to 17 with multiple sclerosis. The chain links TRBV7-9 to TRBJ2-7, with TRBD2 matching 13 bases. The better agreement between TRBJ2-5 and the DNA end casts doubt on the J call. The specimen sequenced was blood. The DNA for the CDR3 is TGTGCCAGCAGCGACACTAGCGGGGGGGCCGTTGAGACCCAGTACTTC. Translated, it gives CASSDTSGGAVETQYF.